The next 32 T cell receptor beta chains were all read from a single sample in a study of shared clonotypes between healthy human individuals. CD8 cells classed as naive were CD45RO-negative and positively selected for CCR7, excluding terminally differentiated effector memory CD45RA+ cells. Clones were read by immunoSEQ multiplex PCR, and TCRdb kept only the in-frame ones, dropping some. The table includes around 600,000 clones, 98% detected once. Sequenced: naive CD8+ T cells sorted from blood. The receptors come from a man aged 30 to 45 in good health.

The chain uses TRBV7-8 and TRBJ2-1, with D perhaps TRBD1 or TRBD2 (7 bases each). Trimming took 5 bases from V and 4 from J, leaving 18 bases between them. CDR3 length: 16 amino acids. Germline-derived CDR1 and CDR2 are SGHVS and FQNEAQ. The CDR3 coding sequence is TGTGCCAGCAGCCCGGAGGTCCAGGGGGGGTACAATGAGCAGTTCTTC. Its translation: CASSPEVQGGYNEQFF.

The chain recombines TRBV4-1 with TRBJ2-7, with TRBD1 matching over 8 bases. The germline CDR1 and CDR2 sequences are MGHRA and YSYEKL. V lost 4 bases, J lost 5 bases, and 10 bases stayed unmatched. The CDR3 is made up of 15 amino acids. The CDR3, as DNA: TGCGCCAGCAGCCGAATGCCGGGACAGGCGGACGAGCAGTACTTC. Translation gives CASSRMPGQADEQYF.

The CDR3 here is CSVERGLGNEQFF. The CDR3 DNA reads TGCAGCGTTGAACGAGGCCTGGGGAATGAGCAGTTCTTC. V is TRBV29-1 and J is TRBJ2-1; D is unclear. V was shortened by 2 bases and J by 7 bases, with 12 bases between the two germline ends. The CDR3 sequence is 13 residues long. From germline, CDR1 is SQVTM and CDR2 ANQGSEA.

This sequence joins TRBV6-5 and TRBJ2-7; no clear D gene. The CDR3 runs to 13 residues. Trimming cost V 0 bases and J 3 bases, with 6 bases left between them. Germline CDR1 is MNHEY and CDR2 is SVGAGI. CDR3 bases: TGTGCCAGCAGTTACTCACCCCTCTACGAGCAGTACTTC. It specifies CASSYSPLYEQYF.

Here the CDR3 reads CASSHRQGNTEAFF. The CDR3 DNA reads TGTGCCAGCAGTCACCGACAGGGAAACACTGAAGCTTTCTTT. The gene calls are TRBV28 and TRBJ1-1, with 7 bases identical to TRBD1. The trim removed 5 bases at V and 2 bases at J, leaving 5 bases unmatched. CDR3 length equals 14 residues. Per the germline V gene, CDR1 is MDHEN and CDR2 is SYDVKM.

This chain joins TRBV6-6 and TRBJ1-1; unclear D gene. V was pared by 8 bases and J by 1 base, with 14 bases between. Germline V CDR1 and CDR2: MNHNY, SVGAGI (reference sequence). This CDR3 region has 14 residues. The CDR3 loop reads CASRLRGSNTEAFF. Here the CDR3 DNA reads TGTGCCAGCCGCCTACGGGGATCGAACACTGAAGCTTTCTTT.

CDR3 loop: CASSGNIRGTLQETQYF. CDR3 bases: TGTGCCAGCAGCGGGAACATAAGGGGGACCCTCCAAGAGACCCAGTACTTC. The J gene is TRBJ2-5, the V gene TRBV11-2, with a tentative D call TRBD1 (6 bases). The CDR3 loop spans 17 amino acids. Trimming pared 5 bases from V and 1 base from J, leaving 20 bases between. Germline CDR1 reads SGHAT; CDR2 reads FQNNGV.

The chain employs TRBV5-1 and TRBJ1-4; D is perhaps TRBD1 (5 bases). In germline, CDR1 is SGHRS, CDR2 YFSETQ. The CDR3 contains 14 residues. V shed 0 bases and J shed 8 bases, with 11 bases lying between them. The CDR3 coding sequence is TGCGCCAGCAGCTTGGACAGGCTAGGGGAAAAACTGTTTTTT. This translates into CASSLDRLGEKLFF.

This chain's CDR3 is CATGLAAKNGELFF. The CDR3 coding sequence is TGTGCCACGGGACTAGCGGCCAAAAACGGGGAGCTGTTTTTT. The chain uses TRBV10-3 and TRBJ2-2, with TRBD2 identical over 11 bases. Germline CDR1 ENHRY, CDR2 SYGVKD. J lost 7 bases, V lost 10 bases, and 8 bases had no gene match. This CDR3 contains 14 residues.

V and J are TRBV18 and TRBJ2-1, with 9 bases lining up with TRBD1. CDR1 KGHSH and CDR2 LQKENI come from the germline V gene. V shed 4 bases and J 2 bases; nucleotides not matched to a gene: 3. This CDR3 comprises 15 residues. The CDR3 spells CASSLRQGAYNEQFF. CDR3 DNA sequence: TGTGCCAGCTCACTCAGACAGGGGGCCTACAATGAGCAGTTCTTC.

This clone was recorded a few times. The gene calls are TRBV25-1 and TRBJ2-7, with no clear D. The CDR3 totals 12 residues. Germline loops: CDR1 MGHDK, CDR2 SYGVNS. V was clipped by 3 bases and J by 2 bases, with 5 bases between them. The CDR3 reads CASSDPTYEQYF. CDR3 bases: TGTGCCAGCAGTGACCCCACCTACGAGCAGTACTTC.

The CDR3 is CASKGGTGLYNEQFF. The CDR3 bases are TGTGCCAGCAAGGGTGGGACAGGGCTTTACAATGAGCAGTTCTTC. The gene calls are TRBV6-5 and TRBJ2-1; 9 bases map to TRBD1. The junction had 8 bases not matched to a gene; V was cut back by 7 bases and J by 4 bases. The CDR3 consists of 15 residues. Germline assignment: CDR1 MNHEY and CDR2 SVGAGI.

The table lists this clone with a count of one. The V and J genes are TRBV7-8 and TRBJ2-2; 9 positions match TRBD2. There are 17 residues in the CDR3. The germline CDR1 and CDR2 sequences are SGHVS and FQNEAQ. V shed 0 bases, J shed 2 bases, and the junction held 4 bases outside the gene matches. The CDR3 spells CASSLAGLARNTGELFF. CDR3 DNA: TGTGCCAGCAGCTTAGCCGGACTAGCGCGAAACACCGGGGAGCTGTTTTTT.

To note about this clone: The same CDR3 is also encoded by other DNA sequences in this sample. The CDR3 loop is CASSQGGRLEQYF. Written as DNA, the CDR3 is TGTGCCAGCTCCCAAGGCGGGAGGCTCGAGCAGTACTTC. The rearrangement links TRBV27 to TRBJ2-7; 8 positions match TRBD2. The CDR3 runs 13 residues. With V trimmed by 8 bases and J by 6 bases, 9 bases remained unmatched. CDR1 is MNHEY, CDR2 SMNVEV, per germline (reference sequence).

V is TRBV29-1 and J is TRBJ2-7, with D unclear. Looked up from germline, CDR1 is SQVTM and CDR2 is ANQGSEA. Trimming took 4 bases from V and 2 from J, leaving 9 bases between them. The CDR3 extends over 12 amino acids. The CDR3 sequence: CSVVAETYEQYF. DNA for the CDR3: TGCAGCGTTGTGGCGGAGACCTACGAGCAGTACTTC.

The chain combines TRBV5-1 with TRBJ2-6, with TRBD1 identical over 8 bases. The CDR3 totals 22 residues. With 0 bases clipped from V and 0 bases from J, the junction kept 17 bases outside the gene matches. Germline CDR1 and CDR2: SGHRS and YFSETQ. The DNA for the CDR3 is TGCGCCAGCAGCTTGGGGATACTTGGCCAGGACAGGGCAACCTCTGGGGCCAACGTCCTGACTTTC. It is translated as CASSLGILGQDRATSGANVLTF. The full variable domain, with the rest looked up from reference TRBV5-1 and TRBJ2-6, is KAGVTQTPRYLIKTRGQQVTLSCSPISGHRSVSWYQQTPGQGLQFLFEYFSETQRNKGNFPGRFSGRQFSNSRSEMNVSTLELGDSALYLCASSLGILGQDRATSGANVLTFGAGSRLTVL.

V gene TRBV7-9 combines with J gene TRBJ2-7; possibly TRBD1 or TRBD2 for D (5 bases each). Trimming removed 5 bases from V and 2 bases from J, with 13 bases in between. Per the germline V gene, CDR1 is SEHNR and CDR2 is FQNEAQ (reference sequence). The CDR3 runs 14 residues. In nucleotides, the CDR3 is TGTGCCAGCAGCCACGGGACGTCTACCTACGAGCAGTACTTC. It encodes CASSHGTSTYEQYF.

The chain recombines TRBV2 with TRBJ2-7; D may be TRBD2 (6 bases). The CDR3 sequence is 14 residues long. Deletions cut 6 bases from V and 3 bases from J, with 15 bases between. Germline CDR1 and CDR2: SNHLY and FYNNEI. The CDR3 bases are TGTGCCAGCAGGCGCCCGGGACTGGGCTACGAGCAGTACTTC. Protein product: CASRRPGLGYEQYF.

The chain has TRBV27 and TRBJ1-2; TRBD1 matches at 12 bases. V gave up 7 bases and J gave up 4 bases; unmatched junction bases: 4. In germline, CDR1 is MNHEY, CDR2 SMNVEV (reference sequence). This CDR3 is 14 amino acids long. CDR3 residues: CASTPGQGAYGYTF. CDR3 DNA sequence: TGTGCCAGCACCCCGGGACAGGGGGCCTATGGCTACACCTTC.

Here the CDR3 reads CASSSTDLSSQPQHF. The CDR3 DNA sequence: TGTGCCAGCAGTTCCACGGACCTTTCGTCTCAGCCCCAGCATTTT. The chain has TRBV28 and TRBJ1-5; D is undetermined. V lost 4 bases and J 6 bases, leaving 16 bases between the germline ends. Germline V gives CDR1 MDHEN, CDR2 SYDVKM. The CDR3 spans 15 residues.

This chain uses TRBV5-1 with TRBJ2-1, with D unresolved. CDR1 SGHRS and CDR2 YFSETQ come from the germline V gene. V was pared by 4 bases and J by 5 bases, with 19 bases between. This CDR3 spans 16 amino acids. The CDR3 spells CASSRINQNRDNEQFF. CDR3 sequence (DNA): TGCGCCAGCAGCCGAATAAATCAGAATCGGGACAATGAGCAGTTCTTC.

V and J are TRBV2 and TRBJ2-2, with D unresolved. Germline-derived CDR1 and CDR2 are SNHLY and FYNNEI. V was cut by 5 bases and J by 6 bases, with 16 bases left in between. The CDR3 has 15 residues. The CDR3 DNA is TGTGCCAGCAGTCCCGAGGTCCGCGTGGCCGGGGAGCTGTTTTTT. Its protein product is CASSPEVRVAGELFF.

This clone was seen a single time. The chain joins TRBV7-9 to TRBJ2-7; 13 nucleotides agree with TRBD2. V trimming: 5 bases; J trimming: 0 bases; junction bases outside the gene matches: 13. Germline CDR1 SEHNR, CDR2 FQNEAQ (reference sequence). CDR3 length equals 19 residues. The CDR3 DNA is TGTGCCAGCAGCGATTTCGCCGGGACTAGCGGGGAAAGCTCCTACGAGCAGTACTTC. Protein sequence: CASSDFAGTSGESSYEQYF.

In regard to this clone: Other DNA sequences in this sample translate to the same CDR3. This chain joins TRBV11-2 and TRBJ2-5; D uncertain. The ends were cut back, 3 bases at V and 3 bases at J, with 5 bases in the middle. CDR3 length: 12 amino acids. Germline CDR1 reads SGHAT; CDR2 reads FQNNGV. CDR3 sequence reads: CASSLLEETQYF. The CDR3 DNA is TGTGCCAGCAGCTTGTTGGAAGAGACCCAGTACTTC. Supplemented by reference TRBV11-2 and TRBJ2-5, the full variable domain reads EAGVAQSPRYKIIEKRQSVAFWCNPISGHATLYWYQQILGQGPKLLIQFQNNGVVDDSQLPKDRFSAERLKGVDSTLKIQPAKLEDSAVYLCASSLLEETQYFGPGTRLLVL.

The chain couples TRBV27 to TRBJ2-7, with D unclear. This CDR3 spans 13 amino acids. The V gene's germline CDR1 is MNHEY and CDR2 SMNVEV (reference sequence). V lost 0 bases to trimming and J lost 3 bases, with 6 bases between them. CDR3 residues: CASSLSWGYEQYF. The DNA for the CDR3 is TGTGCCAGCAGTTTATCCTGGGGCTACGAGCAGTACTTC.

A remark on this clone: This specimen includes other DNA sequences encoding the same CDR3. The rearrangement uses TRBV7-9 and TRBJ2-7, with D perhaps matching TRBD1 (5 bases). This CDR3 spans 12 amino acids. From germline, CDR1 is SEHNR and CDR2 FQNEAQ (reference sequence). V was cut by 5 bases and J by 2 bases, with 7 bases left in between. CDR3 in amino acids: CASSPGTYEQYF. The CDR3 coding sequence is TGTGCCAGCAGCCCAGGGACCTACGAGCAGTACTTC.

The DNA of the CDR3 is TGTGCCAGTAGCACAGAGCTACTAGCGGAGAACAATGAGCAGTTCTTC. Its protein product is CASSTELLAENNEQFF. J is TRBJ2-1 and V is TRBV19; 8 bases are shared with TRBD2. Unmatched junction bases numbered 12, after V lost 6 bases and J lost 5 bases. Germline CDR1 is LNHDA and CDR2 is SQIVND (reference sequence). CDR3 length: 16 amino acids.

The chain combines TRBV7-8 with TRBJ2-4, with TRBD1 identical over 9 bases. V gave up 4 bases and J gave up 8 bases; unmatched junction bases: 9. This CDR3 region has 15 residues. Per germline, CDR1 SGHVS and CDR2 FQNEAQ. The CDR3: CASSWTGDRVDIQYF. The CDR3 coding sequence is TGTGCCAGCAGCTGGACCGGGGACAGGGTAGACATTCAGTACTTC. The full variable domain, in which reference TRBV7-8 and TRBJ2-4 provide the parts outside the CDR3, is GAGVSQSPRYKVAKRGQDVALRCDPISGHVSLFWYQQALGQGPEFLTYFQNEAQLDKSGLPSDRFFAERPEGSVSTLKIQRTQQEDSAVYLCASSWTGDRVDIQYFGAGTRLSVL.

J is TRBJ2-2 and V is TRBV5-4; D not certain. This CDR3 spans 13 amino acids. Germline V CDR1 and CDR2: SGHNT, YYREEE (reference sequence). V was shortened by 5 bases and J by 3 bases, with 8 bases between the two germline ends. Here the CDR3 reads CASRSWDTGELFF. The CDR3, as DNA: TGTGCCAGCAGGTCGTGGGACACCGGGGAGCTGTTTTTT.

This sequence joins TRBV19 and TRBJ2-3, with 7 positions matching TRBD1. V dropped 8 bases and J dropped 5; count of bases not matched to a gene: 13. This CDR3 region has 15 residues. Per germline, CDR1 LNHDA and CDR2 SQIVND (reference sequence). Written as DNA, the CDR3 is TGTGCCAGTTCCCGACGACAGGGTCTCTTAGATACGCAGTATTTT. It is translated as CASSRRQGLLDTQYF.

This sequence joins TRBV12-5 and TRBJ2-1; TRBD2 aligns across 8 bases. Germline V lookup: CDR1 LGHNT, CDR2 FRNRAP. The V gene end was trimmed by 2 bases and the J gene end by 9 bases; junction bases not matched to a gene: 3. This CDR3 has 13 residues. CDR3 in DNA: TGTGCTAGTGGTTTGCTAGCGGGTCGTGAGCAGTTCTTC. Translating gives CASGLLAGREQFF.

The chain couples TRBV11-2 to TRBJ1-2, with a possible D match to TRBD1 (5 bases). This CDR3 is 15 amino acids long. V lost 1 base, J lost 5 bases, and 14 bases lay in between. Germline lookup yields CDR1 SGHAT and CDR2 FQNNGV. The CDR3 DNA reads TGTGCCAGCAGCTTAGTTTCGGGGGGTGTATATGGCTACACCTTC. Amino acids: CASSLVSGGVYGYTF.